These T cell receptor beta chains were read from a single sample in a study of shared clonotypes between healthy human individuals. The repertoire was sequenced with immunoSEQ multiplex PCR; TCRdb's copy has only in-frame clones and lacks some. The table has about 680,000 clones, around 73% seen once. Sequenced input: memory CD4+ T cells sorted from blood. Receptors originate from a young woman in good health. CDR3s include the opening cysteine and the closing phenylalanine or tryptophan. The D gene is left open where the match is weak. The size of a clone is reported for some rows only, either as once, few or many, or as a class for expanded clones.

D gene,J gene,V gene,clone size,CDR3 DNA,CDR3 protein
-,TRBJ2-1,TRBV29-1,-,TGCAGTTGGGGGACTCACAATGAGCAGTTCTTC,CSWGTHNEQFF
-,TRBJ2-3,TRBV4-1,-,TGCGCCAGCAGCCAAGATACGACGGGCACAGATACGCAGTATTTT,CASSQDTTGTDTQYF
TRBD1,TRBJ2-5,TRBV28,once,TGTGCCAGCAGTGCCGCCGGGACAGGGATGGGGACCCAGTACTTC,CASSAAGTGMGTQYF
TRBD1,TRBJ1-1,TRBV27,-,TGTGCCAGCAGACGACACAGGGGAATTCTAGAAACTGAAGCTTTCTTT,CASRRHRGILETEAFF
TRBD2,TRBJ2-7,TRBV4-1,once,TGCGCCAGCAGCCAAGTCGAGACTAGCGGGATGTACGAGCAGTACTTC,CASSQVETSGMYEQYF
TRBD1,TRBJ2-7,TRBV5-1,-,TGCGCCAGCAGTCCGGGGACAGGGGGCATCGAGCAGTACTTC,CASSPGTGGIEQYF
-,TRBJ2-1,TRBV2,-,TGTGCCAGCAGACGTTCGGCGGGACCCGGCTACAATGAGCAGTTCTTC,CASRRSAGPGYNEQFF
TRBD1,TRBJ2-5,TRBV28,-,TGTGCCAGCAGTTGGGTTCCGGGACAGGGGGCTATCGAGACCCAGTACTTC,CASSWVPGQGAIETQYF
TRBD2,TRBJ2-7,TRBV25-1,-,TGTGCCACCGATCTGACTAGCGGGGTCCCCTACGAGCAGTACTTC,CATDLTSGVPYEQYF
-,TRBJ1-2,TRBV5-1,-,TGCGCCAGCAGCACGCCAGAGAACTATGGCTACACCTTC,CASSTPENYGYTF
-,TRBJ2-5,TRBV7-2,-,TGTGCCAGCAGCTTAGACCCACAGGATTGGGAGACCCAGTACTTC,CASSLDPQDWETQYF
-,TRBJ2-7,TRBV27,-,TGTGCCAGCAGTTTAGGTTACAGGGATTACGAGCAGTACTTC,CASSLGYRDYEQYF
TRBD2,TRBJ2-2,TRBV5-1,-,TGCGCCAGCAGCTTGGAGGTGGCGGGAGGGTACACCGGGGAGCTGTTTTTT,CASSLEVAGGYTGELFF
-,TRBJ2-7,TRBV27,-,TGTGCCAGCAGTTCCTCCCTACTAGTATACGAGCAGTACTTC,CASSSSLLVYEQYF
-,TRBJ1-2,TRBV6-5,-,TGTGCCAGCAGTTACGGGGGGAACTATGGCTACACCTTC,CASSYGGNYGYTF
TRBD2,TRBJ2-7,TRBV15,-,TGTGCCACCAGCAGAGCGGCTAGCGGGGGATTCTACGAGCAGTACTTC,CATSRAASGGFYEQYF
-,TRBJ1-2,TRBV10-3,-,TGTGCCATCAGTGAGGACACAAGGGGCAGGGCCTCTGGCTACACCTTC,CAISEDTRGRASGYTF
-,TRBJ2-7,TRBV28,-,TGTGCCAGCACCTCCCACAGCCGGAACGAGCAGTACTTC,CASTSHSRNEQYF
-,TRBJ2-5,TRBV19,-,TGTGCCAGTAGTGGCGGGGCCTTAGGGGAGACCCAGTACTTC,CASSGGALGETQYF
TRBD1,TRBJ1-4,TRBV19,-,TGTGCCAGTAGTGCCCCCCGACAGGGGAGGGATGAAAAACTGTTTTTT,CASSAPRQGRDEKLFF
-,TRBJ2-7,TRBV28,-,TGTGCCAGCAGTTTTTTAGCCTACGAGCAGTACTTC,CASSFLAYEQYF
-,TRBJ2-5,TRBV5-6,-,TGTGCCAGCAGCACCAGGGAGACCCAGTACTTC,CASSTRETQYF
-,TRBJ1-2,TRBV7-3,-,TGTGCCAGCAGCTTACAGGGGACAAACTATGGCTACACCTTC,CASSLQGTNYGYTF
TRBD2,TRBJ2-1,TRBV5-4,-,TGTGCCAGCAGCTGGGAGGGTAGCGGCTCCTACAATGAGCAGTTCTTC,CASSWEGSGSYNEQFF
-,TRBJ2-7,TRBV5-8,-,TGTGCCAGCAGCTTGGATGCTGGCAAGCAGTACTTC,CASSLDAGKQYF
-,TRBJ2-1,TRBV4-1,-,TGCGCCAGCAGCCTCTATGGGAGCTACAATGAGCAGTTCTTC,CASSLYGSYNEQFF
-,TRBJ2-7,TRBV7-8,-,TGTGCCAGCAGCGCAGGACCAGGGGAGAGGAAAGAGCAGTACTTC,CASSAGPGERKEQYF
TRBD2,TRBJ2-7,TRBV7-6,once,TGTGCCAGCAGCTCCCACGGGACTAGCGGGACGTACGAGCAGTACTTC,CASSSHGTSGTYEQYF
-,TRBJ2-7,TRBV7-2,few,TGTGCCAGCAGCTTACGGAGAGCCGACACCTACGAGCAGTACTTC,CASSLRRADTYEQYF
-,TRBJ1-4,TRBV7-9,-,TGTGCCAGCAGCCCAGGGAAGGCTAATGAAAAACTGTTTTTT,CASSPGKANEKLFF
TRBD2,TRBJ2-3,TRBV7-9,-,TGTGCCAGCAGCCGACCAGCTAGCGGGAGGGCCATAGGGTCAGATACGCAGTATTTT,CASSRPASGRAIGSDTQYF
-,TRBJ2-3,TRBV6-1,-,TGTGCCAGCGGGGGGCAAAGGGCTAGCACAGATACGCAGTATTTT,CASGGQRASTDTQYF
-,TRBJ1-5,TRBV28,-,TGTGCCAGCAGCAGCCCGTCAGTTACGGGCCAGCCCCAGCATTTT,CASSSPSVTGQPQHF
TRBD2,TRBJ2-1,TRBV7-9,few,TGTGCCAGCAGCCCGACTAGCTTATCCTACAATGAGCAGTTCTTC,CASSPTSLSYNEQFF
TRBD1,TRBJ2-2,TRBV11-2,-,TGTGCCAGCAGCCCCCAGGGGGTTGGTACCGGGGAGCTGTTTTTT,CASSPQGVGTGELFF
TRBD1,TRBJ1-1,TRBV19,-,TGTGCCAGTAGTATCGGACAGGGCCGTGACGCTGAAGCTTTCTTT,CASSIGQGRDAEAFF
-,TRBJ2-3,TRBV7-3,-,TGTGCCAGCAGCTTACGGCTCCACGGGGCAGATACGCAGTATTTT,CASSLRLHGADTQYF
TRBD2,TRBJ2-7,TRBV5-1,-,TGCGCCAGCAGCTTCAAGGGAGAGGGAGGGGAGCAGTACTTC,CASSFKGEGGEQYF
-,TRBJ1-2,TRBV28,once,TGTGCCAGCAGCGGGGGGGGCCCTAACTATGGCTACACCTTC,CASSGGGPNYGYTF
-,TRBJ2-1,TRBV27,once,TGTGCCAGCAGTTCCCTGGACCGCGCATATCAGTTCTTC,CASSSLDRAYQFF
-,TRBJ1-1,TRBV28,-,TGTGCCAGCAGGATCGAGCAGGGGAGGAACACTGAAGCTTTCTTT,CASRIEQGRNTEAFF
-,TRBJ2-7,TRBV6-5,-,TGTGCCAGCAGTCCTGCGGGCAAATACGAGCAGTACTTC,CASSPAGKYEQYF
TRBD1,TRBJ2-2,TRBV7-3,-,TGTGCCAGCAGCTCCGGGACAGCGAACACCGGGGAGCTGTTTTTT,CASSSGTANTGELFF
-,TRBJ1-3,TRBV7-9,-,TGTGCCAGCAGCTTGGGTGACAACACCATATATTTT,CASSLGDNTIYF
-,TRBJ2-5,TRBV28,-,TGTGCCAGCAGCCCCGGTTGGACCCAGTACTTC,CASSPGWTQYF